This TCR beta chain is from a study of cytomegalovirus exposure and HLA in healthy donors. Whole-study results and caveats: Earlier results showed most TCR beta V segments being productive about 87% or about 30% of the time.

Details on this clone: Its antigen is unknown.

The primer mix had 60 Vbeta and 13 Jbeta primers. Measured with immunoSEQ multiplex PCR; TCRdb has only the in-frame clones, and not every one. The sample carries 150,000 to 200,000 clones, approximately 80% recorded once. CDR3 length: 14 amino acids. The chain has TRBV21-1 and TRBJ1-2. TRBV21-1 counts as a pseudogene. Sequenced material: PBMCs. The receptor was derived from a woman aged 25 to 39 in good health and CMV-seronegative. As DNA, the CDR3 is TGTGCCAGCAGCAACTTAGCCCCTAACTATGGCTACACCTTC. This gives the protein CASSNLAPNYGYTF.